The clone carrying this T cell receptor (beta chain) was observed a few times. In the original processing: Using reference gene primer amplification, nucleated cell counts were estimated. Profiling relied on immunoSEQ multiplex PCR, and the TCRdb table lists in-frame clones only, not all of them. That table is the source of V, J and clone size, and D and trimming were worked out from the DNA. The sample carries around 100,000 clones, 91% recorded once. This sample was included in a study of blood T cell repertoires in COVID-19. Study details: Researchers got acute and convalescent COVID-19 samples from the United States, Italy and Spain. From T cells, B-cell-depleted T cells, or PBMCs came the material, which was cDNA or gDNA.

This CDR3 contains 14 residues. The V gene end was trimmed by 5 bases and the J gene end by 3 bases; junction bases not matched to a gene: 5. CDR1 and CDR2 from the germline V gene are LNHDA and SQIVND (reference sequence). This TCR was recovered from a human donor with active COVID-19. The donor label of this sample is uncertain. Material for sequencing was peripheral blood. The chain links TRBV19 to TRBJ2-7, with 9 bases identical to TRBD1. The CDR3 loop reads CASSGGQGFYEQYF. As DNA, the CDR3 is TGTGCCAGTAGTGGGGGACAGGGCTTCTACGAGCAGTACTTC.